Only one count was recorded for the clone carrying this T cell receptor beta chain. Its antigen is unknown. Clones were read by immunoSEQ multiplex PCR, and TCRdb kept only the in-frame ones, dropping some. Of 200,000 to 250,000 clones detected, 94% appear once; the ten largest clones hold approximately 1.7%. Per germline, CDR1 MDHEN and CDR2 SYDVKM. The CDR3 has 11 amino acids. V was pared by 3 bases and J by 5 bases, with 4 bases between. The sample is drawn from a study of T cell responses to AZD1222 COVID-19 vaccine. Whole-study findings and limits: Within unmutated variant regions lay the reported targets of nearly half of spike-specific TCRs. It should be noted that donors were predominantly white British and more often female, and clonal diversity was possibly underestimated. The span of vaccine-associated CD4 TCRs extended across spike, with dominance at 160-218 and 743-854. After two AZD1222 doses, spike-specific TCR breadth and depth rose versus day 0.

This chain joins TRBV28 and TRBJ1-2, with D unresolved. This sample comprised peripheral blood, obtained 28 days after the second dose of the MenACWY control vaccine. The receptor comes from an adult who received the MenACWY meningococcal vaccine as a control. CDR3 sequence reads: CASSFEYGYTF. The CDR3 DNA reads TGTGCCAGCAGTTTTGAGTATGGCTACACCTTC.